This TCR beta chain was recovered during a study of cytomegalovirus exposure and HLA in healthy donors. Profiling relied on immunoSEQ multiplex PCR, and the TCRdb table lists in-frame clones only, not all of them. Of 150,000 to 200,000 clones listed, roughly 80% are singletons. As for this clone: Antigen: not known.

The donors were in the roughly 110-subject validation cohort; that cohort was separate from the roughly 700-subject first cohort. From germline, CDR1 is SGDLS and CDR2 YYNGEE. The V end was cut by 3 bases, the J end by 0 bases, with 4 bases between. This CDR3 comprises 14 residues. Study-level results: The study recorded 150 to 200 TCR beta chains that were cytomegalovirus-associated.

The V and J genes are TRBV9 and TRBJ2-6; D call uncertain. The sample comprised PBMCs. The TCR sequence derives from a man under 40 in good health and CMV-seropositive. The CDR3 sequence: CASSEHSGANVLTF. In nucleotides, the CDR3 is TGTGCCAGCAGCGAACACTCTGGGGCCAACGTCCTGACTTTC.